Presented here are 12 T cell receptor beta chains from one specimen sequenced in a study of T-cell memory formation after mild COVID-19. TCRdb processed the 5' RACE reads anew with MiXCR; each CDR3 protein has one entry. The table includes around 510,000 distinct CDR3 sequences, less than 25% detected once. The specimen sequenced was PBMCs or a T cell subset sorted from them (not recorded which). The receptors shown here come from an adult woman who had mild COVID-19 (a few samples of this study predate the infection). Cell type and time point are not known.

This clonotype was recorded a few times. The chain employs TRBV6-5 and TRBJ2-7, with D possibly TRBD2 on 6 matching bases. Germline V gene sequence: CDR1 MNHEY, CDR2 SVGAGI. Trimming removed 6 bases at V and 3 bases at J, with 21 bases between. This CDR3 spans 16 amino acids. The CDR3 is CASSPGGLVGFYEQYF. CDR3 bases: TGTGCCAGCAGCCCTGGAGGGCTCGTTGGATTCTACGAGCAGTACTTC.

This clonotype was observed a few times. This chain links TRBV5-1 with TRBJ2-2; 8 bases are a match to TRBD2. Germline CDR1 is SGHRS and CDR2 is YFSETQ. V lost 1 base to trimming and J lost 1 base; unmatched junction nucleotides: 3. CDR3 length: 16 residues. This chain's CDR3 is CASSLQLAENTGELFF. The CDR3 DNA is TGCGCCAGCAGCTTGCAACTAGCGGAGAACACCGGGGAGCTGTTTTTT.

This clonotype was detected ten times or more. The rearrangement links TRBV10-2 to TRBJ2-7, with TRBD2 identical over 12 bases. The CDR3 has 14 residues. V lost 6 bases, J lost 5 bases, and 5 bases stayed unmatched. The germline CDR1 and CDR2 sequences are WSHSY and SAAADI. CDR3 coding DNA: TGCGCCAGCAGATCGACTAGCGGGGGCGACGAGCAGTACTTC. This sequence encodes CASRSTSGGDEQYF.

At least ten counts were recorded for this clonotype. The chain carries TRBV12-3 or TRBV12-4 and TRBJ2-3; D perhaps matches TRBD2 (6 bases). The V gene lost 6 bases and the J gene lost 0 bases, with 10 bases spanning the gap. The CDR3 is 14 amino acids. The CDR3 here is CASRGGASTDTQYF. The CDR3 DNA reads TGTGCCAGCAGGGGCGGGGCAAGCACAGATACGCAGTATTTT.

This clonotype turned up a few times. CDR3 residues: CASSLGETGDYEQYF. The CDR3 bases are TGTGCCAGCAGCTTAGGCGAGACAGGGGATTACGAGCAGTACTTC. The J gene is TRBJ2-7, the V gene TRBV7-2, with TRBD1 matching over 8 bases. The V and J ends lost 1 base and 4 bases, in that order; junction bases with no gene match: 6. CDR3 length: 15 residues. The germline gives CDR1 SGHTA, CDR2 FQGNSA.

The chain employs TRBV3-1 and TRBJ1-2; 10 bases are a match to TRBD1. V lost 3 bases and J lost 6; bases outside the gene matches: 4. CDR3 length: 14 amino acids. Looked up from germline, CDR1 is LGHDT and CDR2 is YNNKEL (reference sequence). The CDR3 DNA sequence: TGTGCCAGCAGCCAGAAAGGGACAGGGGATGGCTACACCTTC. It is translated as CASSQKGTGDGYTF.

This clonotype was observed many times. The CDR3 nucleotides read TGTGCCAGCAGGATTGACCAGTCCTACAATGAGCAGTTCTTC. Residues: CASRIDQSYNEQFF. The chain recombines TRBV12-3 or TRBV12-4 with TRBJ2-1; D call uncertain. The CDR3 length is 14 residues. Trimming left V 6 bases short and J 1 base short, with 10 bases between.

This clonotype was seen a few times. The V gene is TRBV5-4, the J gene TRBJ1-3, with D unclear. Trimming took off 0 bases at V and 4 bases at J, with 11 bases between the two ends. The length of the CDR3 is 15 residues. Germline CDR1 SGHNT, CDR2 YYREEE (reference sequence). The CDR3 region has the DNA TGTGCCAGCAGCTTGGAACCTCTAGACGGAAACACCATATATTTT. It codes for CASSLEPLDGNTIYF. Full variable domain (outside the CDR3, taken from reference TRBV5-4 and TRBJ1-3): ETGVTQSPTHLIKTRGQQVTLRCSSQSGHNTVSWYQQALGQGPQFIFQYYREEENGRGNFPPRFSGLQFPNYSSELNVNALELDDSALYLCASSLEPLDGNTIYFGEGSWLTVV.

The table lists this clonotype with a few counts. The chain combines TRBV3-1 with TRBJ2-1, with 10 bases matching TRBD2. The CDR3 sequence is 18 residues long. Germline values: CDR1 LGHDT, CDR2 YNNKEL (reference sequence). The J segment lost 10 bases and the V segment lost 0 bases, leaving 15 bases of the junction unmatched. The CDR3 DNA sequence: TGTGCCAGCAGCCAAGATTCCCTAGCGGGAGTATCGGTAAGGGAGCAGTTCTTC. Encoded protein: CASSQDSLAGVSVREQFF.

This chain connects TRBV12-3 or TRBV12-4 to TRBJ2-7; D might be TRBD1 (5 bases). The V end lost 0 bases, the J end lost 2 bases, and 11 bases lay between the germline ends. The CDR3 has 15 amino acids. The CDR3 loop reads CASSLAVQGPYEQYF. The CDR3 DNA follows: TGTGCCAGCAGTTTAGCGGTGCAGGGTCCCTACGAGCAGTACTTC.

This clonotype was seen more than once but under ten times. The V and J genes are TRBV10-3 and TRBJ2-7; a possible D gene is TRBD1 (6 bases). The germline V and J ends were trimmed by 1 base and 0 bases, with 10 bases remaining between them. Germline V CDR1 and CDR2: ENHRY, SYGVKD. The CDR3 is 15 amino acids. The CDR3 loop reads CAISELTGISYEQYF. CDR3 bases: TGTGCCATCAGTGAGTTAACAGGGATCTCCTACGAGCAGTACTTC.

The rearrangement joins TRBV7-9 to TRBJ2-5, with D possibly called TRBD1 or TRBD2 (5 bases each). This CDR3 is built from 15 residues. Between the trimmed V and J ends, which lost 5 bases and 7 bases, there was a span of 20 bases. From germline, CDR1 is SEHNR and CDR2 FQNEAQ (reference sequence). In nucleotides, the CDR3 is TGTGCCAGCAGCCAAGACAGCAGCCCGGGGTGGACCCAGTACTTC. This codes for CASSQDSSPGWTQYF.